This is a list of T cell receptor beta chains from one sample in a study of CD8+ T cells in alopecia areata. Only in-frame clones appear in the TCRdb table, and some are missing; sequencing was by immunoSEQ multiplex PCR. The sample shows roughly 13,000 clones, 55% to 60% of them seen only once. The source was skin, collected at week 0. These receptors came from a human donor with alopecia areata. Each CDR3 is given with its conserved first and last residue. Each record gives: V gene, clone size, J gene, D gene, CDR3 protein, CDR3 DNA. D genes are given only for firm matches. The size entry is marked missing in some rows and otherwise reads once, few, many or a size class.

TRBV2,few,TRBJ1-6,-,CASSGISSNSPLHF,TGTGCCAGCAGTGGGATCAGTTCAAATTCACCCCTCCACTTT
TRBV7-8,once,TRBJ1-2,TRBD1,CASSSQGSYRYYGYTF,TGTGCCAGCAGCTCACAGGGGTCCTACCGGTACTATGGCTACACCTTC
TRBV27,-,TRBJ1-4,-,CASSLSRSSSFSEKLFF,TGTGCCAGCAGTTTGTCCCGAAGCTCCAGTTTCAGTGAAAAACTGTTTTTT
TRBV10-1,-,TRBJ1-2,-,CASSDPTDYGYTF,TGCGCCAGCAGTGACCCGACGGACTATGGCTACACCTTC
TRBV5-5,few,TRBJ2-3,TRBD2,CASSDQRGRTDTQYF,TGTGCCAGCAGCGATCAGCGGGGGCGCACAGATACGCAGTATTTT
TRBV6-5,-,TRBJ2-7,-,CASGDSLYEQYF,TGTGCCAGCGGAGACAGCCTCTACGAGCAGTACTTC
TRBV2,-,TRBJ2-7,TRBD1,CASSVLGQSEQYF,TGTGCCAGCAGTGTTTTGGGACAGAGCGAGCAGTACTTC
TRBV6-5,-,TRBJ1-1,TRBD1,CASTRQGGGTEAFF,TGTGCCAGCACCAGACAGGGTGGAGGCACTGAAGCTTTCTTT
TRBV23-1,-,TRBJ1-4,-,CASRFTGRTIEKLFF,TGCGCCAGCCGCTTCACAGGGCGCACTATCGAAAAACTGTTTTTT
TRBV15,once,TRBJ1-4,TRBD1,CATSKRRDRDNEKLFF,TGTGCCACCAGCAAACGCCGGGACAGGGATAATGAAAAACTGTTTTTT
TRBV14,-,TRBJ1-3,TRBD1,CASSPGQGDSGNTIYF,TGTGCCAGCAGCCCGGGACAGGGGGACTCTGGAAACACCATATATTTT
TRBV2,-,TRBJ2-6,-,CASSDFVQGLIWANVLTF,TGTGCCAGCAGTGATTTCGTGCAGGGGTTGATCTGGGCCAACGTCCTGACTTTC
TRBV25-1,few,TRBJ2-5,-,CASSVTGRRRETQYF,TGTGCCAGCAGTGTTACAGGGCGCCGCCGAGAGACCCAGTACTTC
TRBV19,-,TRBJ1-5,-,CASMGGFNQPQHF,TGTGCCAGTATGGGGGGGTTCAATCAGCCCCAGCATTTT
TRBV29-1,large,TRBJ2-3,-,CSVVGALSGTDTQYF,TGCAGCGTTGTCGGGGCACTAAGTGGGACAGATACGCAGTATTTT
TRBV5-1,-,TRBJ1-1,-,CASRLENTEAFF,TGCGCCAGCCGACTAGAGAACACTGAAGCTTTCTTT
TRBV4-1,-,TRBJ1-2,-,CASSSLPRGREIYGYTF,TGCGCCAGCAGCTCCCTCCCCCGGGGTAGAGAGATCTATGGCTACACCTTC
TRBV28,-,TRBJ1-5,TRBD1,CASWTGDQPQHF,TGTGCCAGCTGGACAGGAGATCAGCCCCAGCATTTT
TRBV5-7,-,TRBJ2-5,TRBD2,CASSLGGGAGETQYF,TGTGCCAGCAGCTTGGGCGGGGGGGCTGGAGAGACCCAGTACTTC
TRBV4-3,few,TRBJ2-1,-,CASSHPTAGNIPYNEQFF,TGCGCCAGCAGCCACCCCACGGCCGGGAATATCCCCTACAATGAGCAGTTCTTC
TRBV6-8,-,TRBJ1-4,-,CASSPQGALNEKLFF,TGTGCCAGCAGTCCGCAGGGAGCTTTAAATGAAAAACTGTTTTTT
TRBV19,-,TRBJ2-6,-,CASTGRVGANVLTF,TGTGCCAGTACGGGGCGGGTGGGGGCCAACGTCCTGACTTTC
TRBV5-6,few,TRBJ2-2,-,CASSLSGTQTGELFF,TGTGCCAGCAGCCTATCCGGGACACAGACCGGGGAGCTGTTTTTT
TRBV7-2,-,TRBJ1-2,-,CASSLASPINVGYTF,TGTGCCAGCAGCTTAGCGTCCCCGATAAACGTTGGCTACACCTTC
TRBV7-2,few,TRBJ1-2,-,CASSPHGAHYGYTF,TGTGCCAGCAGCCCCCACGGAGCCCACTATGGCTACACCTTC
TRBV7-9,-,TRBJ2-5,TRBD2,CASSLSGETQETQYF,TGTGCCAGCAGCTTAAGCGGGGAAACCCAAGAGACCCAGTACTTC
TRBV29-1,-,TRBJ2-2,-,CSVVEVGELFF,TGCAGCGTTGTTGAGGTGGGGGAGCTGTTTTTT
TRBV28,-,TRBJ1-2,-,CASSLRSRYSLRDGNYGYTF,TGTGCCAGCAGTTTAAGATCCCGTTACAGTCTGCGGGATGGTAACTATGGCTACACCTTC
TRBV4-1,few,TRBJ2-5,-,CASSQDDWAQETQYF,TGCGCCAGCAGCCAGGATGACTGGGCGCAAGAGACCCAGTACTTC
TRBV18,once,TRBJ2-3,TRBD2,CASSPPGLAGGLDTQYF,TGTGCCAGCTCACCACCGGGACTAGCGGGGGGGCTAGATACGCAGTATTTT
TRBV4-3,-,TRBJ2-7,-,CASSQELTLPGEQHF,TGCGCCAGCAGCCAAGAACTTACGCTCCCGGGCGAGCAGCACTTC
TRBV7-2,few,TRBJ1-5,TRBD1,CASSFGTGNNQPQHF,TGTGCCAGCAGCTTCGGGACAGGGAACAATCAGCCCCAGCATTTT
TRBV7-2,few,TRBJ2-1,-,CASSPPPGTISSYNEQFF,TGTGCCAGCAGCCCACCCCCGGGGACAATCAGCTCCTACAATGAGCAGTTCTTC
TRBV29-1,-,TRBJ2-5,TRBD2,CSVAVAGGPETQYF,TGCAGCGTTGCGGTAGCGGGGGGACCAGAGACCCAGTACTTC
TRBV28,-,TRBJ2-7,-,CASSTSRPGNYEQYF,TGTGCCAGCAGTACCTCCCGACCGGGGAACTACGAGCAGTACTTC
TRBV11-2,-,TRBJ2-3,-,CASEGGTSTDTQYF,TGTGCCAGCGAGGGGGGAACTAGCACAGATACGCAGTATTTT